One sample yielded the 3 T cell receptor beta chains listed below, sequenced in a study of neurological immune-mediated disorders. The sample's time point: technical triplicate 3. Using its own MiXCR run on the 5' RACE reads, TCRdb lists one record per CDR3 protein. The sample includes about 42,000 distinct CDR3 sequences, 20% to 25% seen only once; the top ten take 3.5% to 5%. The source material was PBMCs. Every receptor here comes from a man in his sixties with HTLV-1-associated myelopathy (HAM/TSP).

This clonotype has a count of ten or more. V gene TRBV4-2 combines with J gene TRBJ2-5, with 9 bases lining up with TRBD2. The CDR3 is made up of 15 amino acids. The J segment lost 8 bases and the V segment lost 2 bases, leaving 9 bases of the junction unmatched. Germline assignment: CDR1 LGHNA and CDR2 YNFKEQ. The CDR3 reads CASSQHGREGDTQYF. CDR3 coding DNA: TGTGCCAGCAGCCAACATGGGCGGGAGGGAGACACCCAGTACTTC.

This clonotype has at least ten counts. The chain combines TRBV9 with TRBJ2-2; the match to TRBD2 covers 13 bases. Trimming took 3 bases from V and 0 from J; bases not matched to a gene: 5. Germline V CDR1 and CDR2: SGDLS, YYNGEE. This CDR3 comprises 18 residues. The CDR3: CASSEGTSGDANTGELFF. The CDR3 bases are TGTGCCAGCAGCGAAGGGACTAGCGGGGATGCGAACACCGGGGAGCTGTTTTTT.

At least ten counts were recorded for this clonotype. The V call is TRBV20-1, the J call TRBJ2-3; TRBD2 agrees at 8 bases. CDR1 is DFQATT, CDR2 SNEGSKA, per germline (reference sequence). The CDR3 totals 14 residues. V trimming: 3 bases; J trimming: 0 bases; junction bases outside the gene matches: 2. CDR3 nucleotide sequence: TGCAGTGCTAGGCGGGGGGTGAGCACAGATACGCAGTATTTT. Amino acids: CSARRGVSTDTQYF.